A selection of T cell receptor beta chains follows, all from one sample in a study of T-cell memory formation after mild COVID-19. TCRdb reprocessed the 5' RACE reads with MiXCR, giving one entry per CDR3 protein. The table includes fewer than 700,000 distinct CDR3 sequences, roughly 22% detected once. Sequenced input: PBMCs or a T cell subset sorted from them (not recorded which). The receptors were gathered from an adult woman who had mild COVID-19 (a few samples of this study predate the infection). Cell type and time point are not known. Both conserved end residues are trimmed from each CDR3.

length,V,J,CDR3
14,TRBV7-9,TRBJ2-1,ASSLGINGIYNEQF
12,TRBV12-3/TRBV12-4,TRBJ2-4,ASTPGAPQNIQY
14,TRBV29-1,TRBJ2-7,SVVWTSGSPSNEQY
12,TRBV24-1,TRBJ1-2,ATSDGDWSYGYT
9,TRBV20-1,TRBJ1-2,SAITDYGYT
11,TRBV12-3/TRBV12-4,TRBJ2-2,ASSLHGTGELF
17,TRBV28,TRBJ2-3,ASSPPKREGLPRTDTQY
11,TRBV20-1,TRBJ1-2,SAPILSNYGYT
14,TRBV7-9,TRBJ2-7,ASSVPRDVPSLEQY
11,TRBV7-9,TRBJ2-7,ASSLTQVHEQY